This entry features one T cell receptor beta chain sequence. Antigen: not known. The time point here: week 5, during vaccination. Every vaccine dose comprised 300 ug of mutant IDH1 20-mer peptide plus topical imiquimod. This sample was included in a study of a mutant IDH1 vaccine in newly diagnosed glioma. Some clones are missing from TCRdb's copy, which holds only in-frame ones; the method was immunoSEQ multiplex PCR. The sample contains 53,000 or so clones, about three quarters of which appear only once. Trimming removed 0 bases at V and 4 bases at J, with 13 bases between. The CDR3 is 16 amino acids. The germline V gene has CDR1 SGHRS and CDR2 YFSETQ.

This receptor was obtained from a man aged 50 or older with glioma. The chain recombines TRBV5-1 with TRBJ1-4; D is ambiguous. Specimen: PBMCs, collected from a glioma patient whose treatment included an IDH1 peptide vaccine. The CDR3 loop reads CASSLAVGTGNEKLFF. CDR3 sequence (DNA): TGCGCCAGCAGCTTGGCCGTGGGTACGGGTAATGAAAAACTGTTTTTT.